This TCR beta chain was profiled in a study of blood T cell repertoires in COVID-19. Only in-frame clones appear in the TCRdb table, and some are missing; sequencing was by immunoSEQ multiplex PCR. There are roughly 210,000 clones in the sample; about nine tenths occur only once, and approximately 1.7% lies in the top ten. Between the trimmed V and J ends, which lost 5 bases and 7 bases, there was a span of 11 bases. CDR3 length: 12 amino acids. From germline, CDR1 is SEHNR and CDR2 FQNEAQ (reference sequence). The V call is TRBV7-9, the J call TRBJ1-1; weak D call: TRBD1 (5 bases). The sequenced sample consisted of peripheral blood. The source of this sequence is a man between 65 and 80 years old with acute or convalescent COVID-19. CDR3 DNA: TGTGCCAGCAGCCTCTCCGGGGGTGAAGCTTTCTTT. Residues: CASSLSGGEAFF.